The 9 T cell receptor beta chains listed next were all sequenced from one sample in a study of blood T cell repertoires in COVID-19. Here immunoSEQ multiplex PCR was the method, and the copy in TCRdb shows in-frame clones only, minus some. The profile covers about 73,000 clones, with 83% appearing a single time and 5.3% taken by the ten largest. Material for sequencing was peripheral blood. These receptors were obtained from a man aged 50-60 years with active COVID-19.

CDR3 sequence: CSVEAGRGGLDTQYF. In DNA, the CDR3 is TGCAGCGTTGAAGCAGGGCGGGGGGGCCTAGATACGCAGTATTTT. The chain employs TRBV29-1 and TRBJ2-3; 9 bases line up with TRBD2. The trim removed 1 base at V and 5 bases at J, leaving 7 bases unmatched. The CDR3 sequence is 15 residues long. CDR1 is SQVTM and CDR2 is ANQGSEA in the germline V gene.

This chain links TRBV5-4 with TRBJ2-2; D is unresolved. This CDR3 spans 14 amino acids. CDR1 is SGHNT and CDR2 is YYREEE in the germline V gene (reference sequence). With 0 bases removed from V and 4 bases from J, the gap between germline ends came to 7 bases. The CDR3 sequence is CASSLGLSTGELFF. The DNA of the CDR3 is TGTGCCAGCAGCTTGGGACTTAGCACCGGGGAGCTGTTTTTT.

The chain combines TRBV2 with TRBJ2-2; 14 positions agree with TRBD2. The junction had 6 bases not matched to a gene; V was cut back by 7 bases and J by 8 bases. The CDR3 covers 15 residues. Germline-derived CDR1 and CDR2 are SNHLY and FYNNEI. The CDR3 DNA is TGTGCCAGCACCGGACTAGCGGGGGGACGGGGGGAGCTGTTTTTT. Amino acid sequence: CASTGLAGGRGELFF. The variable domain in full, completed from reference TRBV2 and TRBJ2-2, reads EPEVTQTPSHQVTQMGQEVILRCVPISNHLYFYWYRQILGQKVEFLVSFYNNEISEKSEIFDDQFSVERPDGSNFTLKIRSTKLEDSAMYFCASTGLAGGRGELFFGEGSRLTVL.

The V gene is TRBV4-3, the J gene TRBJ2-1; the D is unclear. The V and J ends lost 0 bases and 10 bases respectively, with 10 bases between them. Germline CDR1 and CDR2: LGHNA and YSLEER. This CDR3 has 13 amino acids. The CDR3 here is CASSQDRPREQFF. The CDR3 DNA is TGCGCCAGCAGCCAAGACCGGCCGCGGGAGCAGTTCTTC.

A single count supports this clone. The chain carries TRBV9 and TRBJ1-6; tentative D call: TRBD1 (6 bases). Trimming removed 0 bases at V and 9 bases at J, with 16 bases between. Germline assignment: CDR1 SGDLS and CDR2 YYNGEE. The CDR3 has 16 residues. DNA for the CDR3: TGTGCCAGCAGCGTAGCTACAGGGATGACGGTTTCACCCCTCCACTTT. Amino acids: CASSVATGMTVSPLHF.

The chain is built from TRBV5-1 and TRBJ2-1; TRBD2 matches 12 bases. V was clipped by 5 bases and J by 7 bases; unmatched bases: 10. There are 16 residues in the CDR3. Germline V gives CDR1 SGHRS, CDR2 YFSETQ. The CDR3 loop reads CASRRQLAGGGNEQFF. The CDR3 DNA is TGCGCCAGCAGACGGCAACTAGCGGGGGGAGGGAATGAGCAGTTCTTC.

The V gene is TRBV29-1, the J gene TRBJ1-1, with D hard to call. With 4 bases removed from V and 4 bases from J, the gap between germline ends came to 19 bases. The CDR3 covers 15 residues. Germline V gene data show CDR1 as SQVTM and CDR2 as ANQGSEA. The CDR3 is CSVADRDPMITEAFF. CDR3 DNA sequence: TGCAGCGTTGCAGACCGGGATCCCATGATCACTGAAGCTTTCTTT.

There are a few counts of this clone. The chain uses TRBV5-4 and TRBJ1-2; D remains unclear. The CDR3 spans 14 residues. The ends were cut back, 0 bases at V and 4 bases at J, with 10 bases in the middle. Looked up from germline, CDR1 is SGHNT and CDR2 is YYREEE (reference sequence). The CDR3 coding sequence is TGTGCCAGCAGCTTGGTAAACAATCTCTATGGCTACACCTTC. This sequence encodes CASSLVNNLYGYTF.

CDR3 in DNA: TGTGCCAGCAGCGCATATACGACAGGGGTGGGAAACACCATATATTTT. Translation: CASSAYTTGVGNTIYF. The chain has TRBV11-2 and TRBJ1-3; 8 bases agree with TRBD1. This CDR3 has 16 residues. V lost 5 bases, J lost 4 bases, and 10 bases stayed unmatched. Germline CDR1 reads SGHAT; CDR2 reads FQNNGV.